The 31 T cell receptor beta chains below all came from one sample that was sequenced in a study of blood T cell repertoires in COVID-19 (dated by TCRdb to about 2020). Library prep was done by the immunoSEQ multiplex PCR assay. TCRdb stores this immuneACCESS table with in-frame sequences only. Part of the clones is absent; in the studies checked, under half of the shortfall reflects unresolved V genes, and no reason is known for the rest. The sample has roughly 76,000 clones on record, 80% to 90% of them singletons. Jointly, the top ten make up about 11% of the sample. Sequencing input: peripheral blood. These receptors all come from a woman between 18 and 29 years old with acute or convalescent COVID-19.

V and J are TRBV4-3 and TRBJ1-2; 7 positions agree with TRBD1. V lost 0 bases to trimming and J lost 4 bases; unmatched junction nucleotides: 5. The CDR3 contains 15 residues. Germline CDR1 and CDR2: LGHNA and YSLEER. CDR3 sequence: CASSQDPRQGYGYTF. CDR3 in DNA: TGCGCCAGCAGCCAAGATCCTAGACAGGGCTATGGCTACACCTTC.

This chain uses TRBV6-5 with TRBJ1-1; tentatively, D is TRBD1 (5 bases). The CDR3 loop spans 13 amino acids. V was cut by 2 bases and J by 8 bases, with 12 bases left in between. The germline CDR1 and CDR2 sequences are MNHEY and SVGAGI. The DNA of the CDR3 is TGTGCCAGCAGTTACCAGGGAACTTCGGAAGCTTTCTTT. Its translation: CASSYQGTSEAFF.

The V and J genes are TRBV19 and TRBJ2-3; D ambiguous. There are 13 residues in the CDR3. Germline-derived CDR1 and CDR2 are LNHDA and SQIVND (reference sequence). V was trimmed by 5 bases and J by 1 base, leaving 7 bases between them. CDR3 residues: CASSVQGTDTQYF. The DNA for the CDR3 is TGTGCCAGTAGTGTACAAGGCACAGATACGCAGTATTTT.

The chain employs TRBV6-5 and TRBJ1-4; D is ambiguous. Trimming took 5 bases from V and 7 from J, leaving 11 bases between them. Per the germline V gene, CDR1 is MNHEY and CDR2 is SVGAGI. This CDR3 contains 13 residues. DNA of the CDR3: TGTGCCAGCAGTCCGGAGCTCGGTGAAAAACTGTTTTTT. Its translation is CASSPELGEKLFF.

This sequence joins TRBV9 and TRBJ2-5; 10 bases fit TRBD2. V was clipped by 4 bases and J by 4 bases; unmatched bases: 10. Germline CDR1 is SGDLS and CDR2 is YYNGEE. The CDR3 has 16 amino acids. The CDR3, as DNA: TGTGCCAGCAGCCCGTGGACTAGCGGAGACATAGAGACCCAGTACTTC. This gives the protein CASSPWTSGDIETQYF.

DNA of the CDR3: TGTGCCAGCTCACCAGGGACAGGGGAGGCAGATACGCAGTATTTT. Translated, it gives CASSPGTGEADTQYF. The rearrangement joins TRBV18 to TRBJ2-3; 10 bases line up with TRBD1. The V and J ends lost 2 bases and 4 bases, in that order; junction bases with no gene match: 3. The CDR3 is made up of 15 amino acids. CDR1 KGHSH and CDR2 LQKENI come from the germline V gene.

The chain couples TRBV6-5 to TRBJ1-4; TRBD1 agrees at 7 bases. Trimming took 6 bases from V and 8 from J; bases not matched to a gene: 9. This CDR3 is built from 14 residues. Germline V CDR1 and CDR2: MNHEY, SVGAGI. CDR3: CASRTGVGREKLFF. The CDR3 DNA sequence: TGTGCCAGCAGAACAGGGGTAGGAAGGGAAAAACTGTTTTTT.

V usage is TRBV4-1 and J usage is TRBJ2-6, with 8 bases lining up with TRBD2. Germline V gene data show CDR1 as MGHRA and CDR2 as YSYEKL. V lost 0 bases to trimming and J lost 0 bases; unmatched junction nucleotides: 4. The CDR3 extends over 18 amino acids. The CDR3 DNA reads TGCGCCAGCAGCCAAGACCAGCGGGGGATCTCTGGGGCCAACGTCCTGACTTTC. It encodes CASSQDQRGISGANVLTF.

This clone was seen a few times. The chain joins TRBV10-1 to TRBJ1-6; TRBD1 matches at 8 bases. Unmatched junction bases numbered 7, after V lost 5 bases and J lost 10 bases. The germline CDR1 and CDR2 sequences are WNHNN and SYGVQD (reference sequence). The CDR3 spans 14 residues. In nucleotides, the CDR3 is TGCGCCAGCAGTCAGGACAGGGTTGGATCACCCCTCCACTTT. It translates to CASSQDRVGSPLHF.

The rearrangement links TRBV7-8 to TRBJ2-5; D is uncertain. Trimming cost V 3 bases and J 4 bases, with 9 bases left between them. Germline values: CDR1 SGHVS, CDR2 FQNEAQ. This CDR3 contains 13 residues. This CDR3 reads CASSFVTPETQYF. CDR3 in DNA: TGTGCCAGCAGCTTTGTTACACCAGAGACCCAGTACTTC. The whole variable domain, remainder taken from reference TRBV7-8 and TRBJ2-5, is GAGVSQSPRYKVAKRGQDVALRCDPISGHVSLFWYQQALGQGPEFLTYFQNEAQLDKSGLPSDRFFAERPEGSVSTLKIQRTQQEDSAVYLCASSFVTPETQYFGPGTRLLVL.

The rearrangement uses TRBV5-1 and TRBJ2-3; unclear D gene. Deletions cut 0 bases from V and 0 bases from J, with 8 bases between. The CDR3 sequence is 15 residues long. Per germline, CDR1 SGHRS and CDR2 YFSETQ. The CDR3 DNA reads TGCGCCAGCAGCTTGGACGGGTCTAGCACAGATACGCAGTATTTT. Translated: CASSLDGSSTDTQYF.

The CDR3 DNA follows: TGTGCAAGTCGCTCCAGACAGGGGGGTTTTAGTGAAAAACTGTTTTTT. The encoded protein is CASRSRQGGFSEKLFF. The gene calls are TRBV12-2 and TRBJ1-4; the table's TRBD1 call for D was not verified on the DNA. TRBV12-2 is given as a pseudogene. There are 16 residues in the CDR3.

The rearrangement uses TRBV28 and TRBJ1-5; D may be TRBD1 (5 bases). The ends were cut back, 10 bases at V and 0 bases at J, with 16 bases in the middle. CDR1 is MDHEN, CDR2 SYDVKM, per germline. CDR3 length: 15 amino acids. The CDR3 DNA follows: TGTGCCACCCGGGGGGGGACTAATAGCAATCAGCCCCAGCATTTT. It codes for CATRGGTNSNQPQHF. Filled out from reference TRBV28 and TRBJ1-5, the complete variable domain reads DVKVTQSSRYLVKRTGEKVFLECVQDMDHENMFWYRQDPGLGLRLIYFSYDVKMKEKGDIPEGYSVSREKKERFSLILESASTNQTSMYLCATRGGTNSNQPQHFGDGTRLSIL.

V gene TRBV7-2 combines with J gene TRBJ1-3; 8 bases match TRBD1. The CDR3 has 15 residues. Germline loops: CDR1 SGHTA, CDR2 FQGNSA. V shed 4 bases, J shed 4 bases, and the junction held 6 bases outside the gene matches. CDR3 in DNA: TGTGCCAGCAGCTCTCAGGGGGCTTCGGGAAACACCATATATTTT. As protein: CASSSQGASGNTIYF. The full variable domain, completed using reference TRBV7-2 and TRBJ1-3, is GAGVSQSPSNKVTEKGKDVELRCDPISGHTALYWYRQSLGQGLEFLIYFQGNSAPDKSGLPSDRFSAERTGGSVSTLTIQRTQQEDSAVYLCASSSQGASGNTIYFGEGSWLTVV.

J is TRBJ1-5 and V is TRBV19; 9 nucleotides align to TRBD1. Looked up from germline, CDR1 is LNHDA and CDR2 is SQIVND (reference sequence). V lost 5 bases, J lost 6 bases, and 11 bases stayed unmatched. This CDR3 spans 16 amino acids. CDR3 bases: TGTGCCAGTAGTGGATCCGGGACAGGGTTTAGTCAGCCCCAGCATTTT. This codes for CASSGSGTGFSQPQHF.

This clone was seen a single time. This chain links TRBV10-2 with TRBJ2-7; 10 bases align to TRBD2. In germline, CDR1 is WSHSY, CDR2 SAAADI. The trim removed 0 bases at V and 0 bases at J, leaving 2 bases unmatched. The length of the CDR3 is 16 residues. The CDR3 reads CASSESGTSASYEQYF. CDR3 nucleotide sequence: TGCGCCAGCAGTGAGTCCGGGACTAGCGCCTCCTACGAGCAGTACTTC.

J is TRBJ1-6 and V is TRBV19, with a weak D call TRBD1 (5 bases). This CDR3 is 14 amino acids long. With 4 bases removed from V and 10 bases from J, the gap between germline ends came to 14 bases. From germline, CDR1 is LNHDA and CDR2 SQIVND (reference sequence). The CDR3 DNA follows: TGTGCCAGTAGTAGCGACAGCCCGGTATCACCCCTCCACTTT. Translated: CASSSDSPVSPLHF.

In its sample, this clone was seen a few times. CDR3 nucleotides: TGCGCCAGCAGCCCCCGGCCGGGCGGGGCGAACACCGGGGAGCTGTTTTTT. Protein sequence: CASSPRPGGANTGELFF. The rearrangement links TRBV5-1 to TRBJ2-2, with a tentative D call TRBD2 (6 bases). Trimming took 4 bases from V and 0 from J, leaving 16 bases between them. The CDR3 is 17 amino acids. The germline CDR1 and CDR2 sequences are SGHRS and YFSETQ.

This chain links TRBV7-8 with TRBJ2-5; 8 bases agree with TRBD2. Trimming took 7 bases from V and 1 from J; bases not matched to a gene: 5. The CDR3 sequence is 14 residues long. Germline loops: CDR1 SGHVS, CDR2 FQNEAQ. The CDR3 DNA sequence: TGTGCCAGCACCCGGACTAGCCGCCAAGAGACCCAGTACTTC. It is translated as CASTRTSRQETQYF.

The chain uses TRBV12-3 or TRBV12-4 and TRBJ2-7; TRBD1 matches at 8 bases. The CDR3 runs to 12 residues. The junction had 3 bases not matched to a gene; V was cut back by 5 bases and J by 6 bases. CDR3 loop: CASSDDRGEQYF. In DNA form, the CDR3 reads TGTGCCAGCAGTGATGACAGGGGCGAGCAGTACTTC.

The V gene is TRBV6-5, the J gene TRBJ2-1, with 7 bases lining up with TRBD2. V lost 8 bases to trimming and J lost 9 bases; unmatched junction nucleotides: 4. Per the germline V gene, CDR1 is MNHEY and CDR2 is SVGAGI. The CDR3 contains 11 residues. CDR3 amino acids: CASGGGGEQFF. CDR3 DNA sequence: TGTGCCAGCGGGGGGGGTGGTGAGCAGTTCTTC.

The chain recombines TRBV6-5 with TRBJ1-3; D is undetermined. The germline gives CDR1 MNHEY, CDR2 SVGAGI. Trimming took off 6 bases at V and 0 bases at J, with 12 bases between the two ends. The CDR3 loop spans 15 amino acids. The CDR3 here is CASREDGGSGNTIYF. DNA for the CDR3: TGTGCCAGCAGAGAGGACGGAGGCTCTGGAAACACCATATATTTT.

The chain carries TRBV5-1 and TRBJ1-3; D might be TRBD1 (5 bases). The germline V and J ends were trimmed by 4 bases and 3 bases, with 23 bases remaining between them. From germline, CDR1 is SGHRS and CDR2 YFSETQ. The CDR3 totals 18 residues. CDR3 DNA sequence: TGCGCCAGCAGCCGGGGAGGTAACACACAGGCGGATGGAAACACCATATATTTT. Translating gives CASSRGGNTQADGNTIYF.

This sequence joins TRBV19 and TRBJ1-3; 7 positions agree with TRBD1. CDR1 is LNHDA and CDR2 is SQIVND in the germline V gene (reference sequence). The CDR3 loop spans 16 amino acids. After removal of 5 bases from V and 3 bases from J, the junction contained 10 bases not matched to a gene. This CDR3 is CASSPEARDSGNTIYF. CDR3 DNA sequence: TGTGCCAGTAGTCCCGAAGCCCGGGACAGTGGAAACACCATATATTTT.

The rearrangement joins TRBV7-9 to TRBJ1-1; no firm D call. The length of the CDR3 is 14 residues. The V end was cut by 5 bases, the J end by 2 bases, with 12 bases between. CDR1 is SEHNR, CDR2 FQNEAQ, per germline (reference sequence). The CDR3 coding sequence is TGTGCCAGCAGCCTTCATGGAGGTAACACTGAAGCTTTCTTT. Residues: CASSLHGGNTEAFF.

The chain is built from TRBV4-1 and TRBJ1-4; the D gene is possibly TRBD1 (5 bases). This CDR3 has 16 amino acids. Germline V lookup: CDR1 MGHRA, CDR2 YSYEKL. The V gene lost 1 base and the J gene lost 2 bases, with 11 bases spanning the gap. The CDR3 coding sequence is TGCGCCAGCAGCCAAGCCCAGGGTTTGACTAATGAAAAACTGTTTTTT. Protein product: CASSQAQGLTNEKLFF.

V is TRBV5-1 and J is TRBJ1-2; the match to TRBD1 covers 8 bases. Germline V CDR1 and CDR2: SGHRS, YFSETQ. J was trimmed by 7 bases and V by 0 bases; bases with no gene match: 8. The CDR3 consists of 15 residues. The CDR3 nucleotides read TGCGCCAGCAGCTTGGAGCCAGGGGGCGCGAGTGGCTACACCTTC. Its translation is CASSLEPGGASGYTF.

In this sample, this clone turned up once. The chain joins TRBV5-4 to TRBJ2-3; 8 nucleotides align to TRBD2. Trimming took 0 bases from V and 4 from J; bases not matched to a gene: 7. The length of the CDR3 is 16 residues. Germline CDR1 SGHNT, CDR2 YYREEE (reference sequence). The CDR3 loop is CASSLAGGPGADTQYF. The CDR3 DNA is TGTGCCAGCAGCTTGGCGGGGGGGCCCGGCGCAGATACGCAGTATTTT.

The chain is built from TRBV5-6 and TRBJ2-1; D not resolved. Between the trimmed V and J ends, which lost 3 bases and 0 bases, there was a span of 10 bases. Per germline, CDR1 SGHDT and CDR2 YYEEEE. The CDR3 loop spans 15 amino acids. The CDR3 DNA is TGTGCCAGCAGCTACCTCGCCAGCTCCTACAATGAGCAGTTCTTC. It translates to CASSYLASSYNEQFF. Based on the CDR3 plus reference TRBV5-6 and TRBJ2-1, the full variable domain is DAGVTQSPTHLIKTRGQQVTLRCSPKSGHDTVSWYQQALGQGPQFIFQYYEEEERQRGNFPDRFSGHQFPNYSSELNVNALLLGDSALYLCASSYLASSYNEQFFGPGTRLTVL.

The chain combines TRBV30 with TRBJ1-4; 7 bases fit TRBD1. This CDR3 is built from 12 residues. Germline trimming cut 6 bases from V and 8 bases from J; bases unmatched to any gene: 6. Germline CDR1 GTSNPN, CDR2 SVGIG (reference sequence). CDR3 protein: CACTGEDEKLFF. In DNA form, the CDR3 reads TGTGCCTGTACAGGGGAAGACGAAAAACTGTTTTTT.

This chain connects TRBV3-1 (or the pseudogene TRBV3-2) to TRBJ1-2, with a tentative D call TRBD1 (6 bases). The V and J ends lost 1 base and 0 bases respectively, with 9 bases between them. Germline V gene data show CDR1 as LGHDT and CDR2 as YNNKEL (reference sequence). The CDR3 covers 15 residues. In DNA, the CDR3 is TGTGCCAGCAGCCAAGGGACAGCCTCTAACTATGGCTACACCTTC. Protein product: CASSQGTASNYGYTF.